Below are 14 T cell receptor beta chains sequenced from a single sample in a study of blood T cell repertoires in COVID-19. Using immunoSEQ multiplex PCR, the repertoire was profiled, and TCRdb retains in-frame clones only, with some absent. The table has roughly 45,000 clones, around 90% seen once; the top ten hold 0.4%. The sample was peripheral blood. The source of these receptors is a human donor in a cohort sampled during active COVID-19.

For this clone: Distinct nucleotide sequences in the sample also encode this CDR3. The CDR3 protein is CASSRTGSSYEQYF. The CDR3 nucleotides read TGTGCCAGTAGTAGAACAGGAAGCTCCTACGAGCAGTACTTC. The J gene is TRBJ2-7, the V gene TRBV19; perhaps TRBD1 as D (5 bases). The CDR3 is 14 amino acids. In germline, CDR1 is LNHDA, CDR2 SQIVND (reference sequence). Trimming shortened V by 4 bases and J by 0 bases, and 10 bases separated the two germline ends.

The genes are TRBV14 and TRBJ1-1; D not certain. The CDR3 is 15 residues long. Trimming removed 4 bases from V and 2 bases from J, with 14 bases in between. Germline CDR1 SGHDN, CDR2 FVKESK. The CDR3 is CASSPRVAANTEAFF. The CDR3 coding sequence is TGTGCCAGCAGCCCTCGGGTGGCCGCTAACACTGAAGCTTTCTTT. The full variable domain, its missing parts supplied by reference TRBV14 and TRBJ1-1, is EAGVTQFPSHSVIEKGQTVTLRCDPISGHDNLYWYRRVMGKEIKFLLHFVKESKQDESGMPNNRFLAERTGGTYSTLKVQPAELEDSGVYFCASSPRVAANTEAFFGQGTRLTVV.

The V gene is TRBV19, the J gene TRBJ1-2; D might be TRBD1 (6 bases). In germline, CDR1 is LNHDA, CDR2 SQIVND (reference sequence). V was pared by 0 bases and J by 3 bases, with 14 bases between. The CDR3 contains 16 residues. The CDR3, as DNA: TGTGCCAGTAGTATAGATATCGCAGGGGCCCACTATGGCTACACCTTC. This codes for CASSIDIAGAHYGYTF.

V gene TRBV7-2 combines with J gene TRBJ1-1, with 7 bases fitting TRBD1. CDR3 size: 14 residues. Germline V gene lookup returns CDR1 SGHTA and CDR2 FQGNSA. The V segment lost 6 bases and the J segment 0 bases; nucleotides outside the gene matches: 4. The CDR3 nucleotides read TGTGCCAGCAGTTGGGGACAGATGAACACTGAAGCTTTCTTT. Translated, it gives CASSWGQMNTEAFF.

This chain links TRBV10-3 with TRBJ2-6; 8 bases agree with TRBD1. The germline V gene has CDR1 ENHRY and CDR2 SYGVKD. CDR3 length: 17 residues. The trim removed 3 bases at V and 0 bases at J, leaving 4 bases unmatched. CDR3 in amino acids: CAISEGQGISGANVLTF. CDR3 sequence (DNA): TGTGCCATCAGTGAAGGACAGGGTATCTCTGGGGCCAACGTCCTGACTTTC.

V is TRBV18 and J is TRBJ1-5, with D possibly matching TRBD1 (6 bases). Germline-derived CDR1 and CDR2 are KGHSH and LQKENI. V lost 3 bases and J lost 5, with 8 bases in between. This CDR3 region has 13 residues. The CDR3 nucleotides are TGTGCCAGCTCACCGGACAGATATCAGCCCCAGCATTTT. It is translated as CASSPDRYQPQHF. Based on the CDR3 plus reference TRBV18 and TRBJ1-5, the full variable domain is NAGVMQNPRHLVRRRGQEARLRCSPMKGHSHVYWYRQLPEEGLKFMVYLQKENIIDESGMPKERFSAEFPKEGPSILRIQQVVRGDSAAYFCASSPDRYQPQHFGDGTRLSIL.

J is TRBJ1-2 and V is TRBV7-2, with D possibly matching TRBD1 (6 bases). The CDR3 extends over 14 amino acids. Trimming left V 2 bases short and J 4 bases short, with 11 bases between. Germline V CDR1 and CDR2: SGHTA, FQGNSA. For the CDR3, the DNA is TGTGCCAGCAGCTTACACAGGGTCGGCTATGGCTACACCTTC. It encodes CASSLHRVGYGYTF.

DNA for the CDR3: TGTGCCAGCTCCCCGGGACAGGGGGAGGATGGCTACACCTTC. It yields the protein CASSPGQGEDGYTF. This rearrangement joins TRBV18 to TRBJ1-2, with 11 bases identical to TRBD1. This CDR3 is 14 amino acids long. V gave up 6 bases and J gave up 6 bases; unmatched junction bases: 6. Germline CDR1 and CDR2: KGHSH and LQKENI. Full variable domain (rest looked up from reference TRBV18 and TRBJ1-2): NAGVMQNPRHLVRRRGQEARLRCSPMKGHSHVYWYRQLPEEGLKFMVYLQKENIIDESGMPKERFSAEFPKEGPSILRIQQVVRGDSAAYFCASSPGQGEDGYTFGSGTRLTVV.

The V and J genes are TRBV19 and TRBJ1-5, with D possibly TRBD1 on 6 matching bases. Germline CDR1 is LNHDA and CDR2 is SQIVND (reference sequence). The CDR3 is 15 amino acids. V gave up 6 bases and J gave up 4 bases, with 16 bases separating them. The CDR3 DNA is TGTGCCAGTAGCCACACTCGGACAGTAAATCAGCCCCAGCATTTT. It specifies CASSHTRTVNQPQHF.

The rearrangement links TRBV2 to TRBJ2-5; TRBD2 matches at 10 bases. Germline CDR1 SNHLY, CDR2 FYNNEI. The CDR3 runs to 16 residues. V was clipped by 6 bases and J by 4 bases; unmatched bases: 11. CDR3 nucleotides: TGTGCCAGCAGGGCGAGCGGGGGGGCTGAGTTAGAGACCCAGTACTTC. Its protein product is CASRASGGAELETQYF.

The chain employs TRBV3-1 (or the pseudogene TRBV3-2) and TRBJ1-1, with D possibly being TRBD1 (5 bases). Germline V gene sequence: CDR1 LGHDT, CDR2 YNNKEL (reference sequence). Trimming removed 5 bases from V and 5 bases from J, with 12 bases in between. This CDR3 is 13 amino acids long. Here the CDR3 DNA reads TGTGCCAGCAGCTCAACGGGGGGGACTGAAGCTTTCTTT. It is translated as CASSSTGGTEAFF.

The J gene is TRBJ1-6, the V gene TRBV2, with D possibly being TRBD1 (5 bases). V lost 5 bases to trimming and J lost 4 bases, with 6 bases between them. The germline V gene has CDR1 SNHLY and CDR2 FYNNEI. The CDR3 is made up of 13 amino acids. The CDR3 coding sequence is TGTGCCAGCAGTTCAGGGTATAATTCACCCCTCCACTTT. Protein: CASSSGYNSPLHF.

The chain is built from TRBV6-1 and TRBJ1-2; a possible D gene is TRBD1 (5 bases). The CDR3 has 13 amino acids. Germline values: CDR1 MNHNS, CDR2 SASEGT. The V gene lost 2 bases and the J gene lost 4 bases, with 8 bases spanning the gap. DNA for the CDR3: TGTGCCAGCAGTGAAACAGGCTCCTATGGCTACACCTTC. Its translation is CASSETGSYGYTF.

The V call is TRBV9, the J call TRBJ1-2; D is undetermined. Per germline, CDR1 SGDLS and CDR2 YYNGEE. The CDR3 runs 13 residues. V dropped 5 bases and J dropped 1 base, with 9 bases sitting between them. CDR3 sequence (DNA): TGTGCCAGCAGGAGCATCTTTAACTATGGCTACACCTTC. It is translated as CASRSIFNYGYTF.